The entry below gives a single T cell receptor (beta chain) sequence along with its context. Antigen specificity is unknown. Assay: immunoSEQ multiplex PCR; the TCRdb copy retains only in-frame clones and omits some. The sample includes around 110,000 clones, roughly nine tenths of them seen just once. This sample is part of a study of T cell responses to AZD1222 COVID-19 vaccine. Germline V gives CDR1 SEHNR, CDR2 FQNEAQ (reference sequence). Germline trimming cut 4 bases from V and 4 bases from J; bases unmatched to any gene: 3. The length of the CDR3 is 13 residues. Study-level points and caveats: Close to half of spike-specific TCRs reportedly recognize unmutated variant regions. Donors, mostly white British, included more females; clonal diversity was possibly underestimated. The study sampled repertoires only after the peak T cell response.

This specimen consisted of peripheral blood, obtained on day 0 of AZD1222 vaccination. This TCR derives from an adult in good health. J is TRBJ1-2 and V is TRBV7-9; 7 bases are shared with TRBD1. The CDR3 nucleotides read TGTGCCAGCAGCTCGGGGACAGTCTATGGCTACACCTTC. Its protein product is CASSSGTVYGYTF.